This T cell receptor (beta chain) was identified in a study of blood T cell repertoires in COVID-19. Looked up from germline, CDR1 is SGHNT and CDR2 is YYREEE (reference sequence). The CDR3 is 16 amino acids. V gave up 0 bases and J gave up 2 bases, with 12 bases separating them. Study processing details: How many nucleated cells were present was estimated from reference gene primer amplification. Assay: immunoSEQ multiplex PCR; the TCRdb copy retains only in-frame clones and omits some. V, J and clone size are those of that table, while D and trimming were read from the DNA. The table shows 120,000 to 150,000 clones, with over 80% occurring only once.

The receptor's source is a middle-aged man who had recovered from COVID-19. The V call is TRBV5-4, the J call TRBJ1-5, with D maybe TRBD1 (5 bases). Source material: peripheral blood. In DNA form, the CDR3 reads TGTGCCAGCAGCTTGGATGGACAAAGAGGCAATCAGCCCCAGCATTTT. Its translation: CASSLDGQRGNQPQHF.